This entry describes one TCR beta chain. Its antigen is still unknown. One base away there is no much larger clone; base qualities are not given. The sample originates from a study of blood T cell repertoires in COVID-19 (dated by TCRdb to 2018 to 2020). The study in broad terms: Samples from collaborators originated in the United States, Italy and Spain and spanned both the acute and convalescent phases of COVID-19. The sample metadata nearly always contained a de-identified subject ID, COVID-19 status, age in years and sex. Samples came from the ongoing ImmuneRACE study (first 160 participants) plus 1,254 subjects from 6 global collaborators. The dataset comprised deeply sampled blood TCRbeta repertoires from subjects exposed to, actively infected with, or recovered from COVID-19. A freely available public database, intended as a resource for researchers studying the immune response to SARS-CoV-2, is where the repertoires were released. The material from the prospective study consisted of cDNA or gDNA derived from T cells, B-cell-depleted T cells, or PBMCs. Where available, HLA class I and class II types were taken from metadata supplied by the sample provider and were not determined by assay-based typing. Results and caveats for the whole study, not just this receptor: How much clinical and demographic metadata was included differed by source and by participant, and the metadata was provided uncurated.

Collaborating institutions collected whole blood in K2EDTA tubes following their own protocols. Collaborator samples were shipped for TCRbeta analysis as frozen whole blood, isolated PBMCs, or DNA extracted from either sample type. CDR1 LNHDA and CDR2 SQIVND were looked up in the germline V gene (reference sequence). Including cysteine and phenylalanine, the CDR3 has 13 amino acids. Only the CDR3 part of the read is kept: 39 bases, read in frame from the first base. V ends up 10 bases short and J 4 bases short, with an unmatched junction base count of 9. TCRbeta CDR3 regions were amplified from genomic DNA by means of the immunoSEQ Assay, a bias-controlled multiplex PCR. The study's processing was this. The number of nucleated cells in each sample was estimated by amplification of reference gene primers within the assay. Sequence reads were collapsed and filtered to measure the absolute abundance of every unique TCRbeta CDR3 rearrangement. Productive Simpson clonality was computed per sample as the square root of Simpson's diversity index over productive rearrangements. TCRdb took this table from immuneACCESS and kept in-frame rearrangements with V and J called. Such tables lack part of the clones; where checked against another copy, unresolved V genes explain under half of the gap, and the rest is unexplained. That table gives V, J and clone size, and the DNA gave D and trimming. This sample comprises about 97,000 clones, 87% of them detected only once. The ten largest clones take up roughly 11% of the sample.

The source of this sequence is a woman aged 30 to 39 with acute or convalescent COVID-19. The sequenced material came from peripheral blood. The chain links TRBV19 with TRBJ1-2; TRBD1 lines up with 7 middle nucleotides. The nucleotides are TGTGCCACCCAGGGACAGTTTTCCTATGGCTACACCTTC. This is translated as CATQGQFSYGYTF. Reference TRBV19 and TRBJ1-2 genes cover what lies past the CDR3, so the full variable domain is DGGITQSPKYLFRKEGQNVTLSCEQNLNHDAMYWYRQDPGQGLRLIYYSQIVNDFQKGDIAEGYSVSREKKESFPLTVTSAQKNPTAFYLCATQGQFSYGYTFGSGTRLTVV.